Listed here is a single TCR beta chain. Antigen unknown. Germline loops: CDR1 SGHAT, CDR2 FQNNGV. This CDR3 comprises 15 residues. The junction had 7 bases not matched to a gene; V was cut back by 5 bases and J by 6 bases. This specimen comes from a study of cytomegalovirus exposure and HLA in healthy donors. Notes on the study in general: In a later analysis, about 17,000 TCR beta sequences were associated with HLA alleles at 0.05 false discovery rate. Segments of the TCR beta V type were, in most cases, productive about 90% or about 30% of the time in an earlier analysis. It was in a later analysis that TCR association rates were seen to vary by HLA locus, highest for DRB1 and lowest for HLA-C. Cytomegalovirus-associated TCR beta chains were listed, numbering 150 to 200.

PCR amplification relied on 60 Vbeta primers (plus 13 Jbeta primers). Clones were sequenced by immunoSEQ multiplex PCR, and TCRdb holds only the in-frame ones, with some missing. This sample's table reports approximately 110,000 clones. This chain connects TRBV11-2 to TRBJ2-7; 13 bases align to TRBD2. This receptor was obtained from a man aged 40-55 years in good health and CMV-seronegative. Sequencing used PBMCs. CDR3 loop: CASSHGLAGETEQYF. The DNA of the CDR3 is TGTGCCAGCAGCCACGGACTAGCGGGAGAGACCGAGCAGTACTTC.